The clone carrying this TCR beta chain was detected only a few times. What it recognizes is unknown. One end of the junction does not line up with germline, which may come from a read error. Unique molecular identifiers were present on the cDNA, and a universal primer site came from template switching. MiXCR, run by TCRdb on the 5' RACE reads, gives a single entry per CDR3 protein. The data hold about 690,000 distinct CDR3 sequences, with around 20% observed a single time. This sample stems from a study of identical twins. Study observations and caveats: Models, which agreed with sharing between unrelated individuals, nonetheless underestimated the out-of-frame TCR alpha sharing seen in monozygotic twins.

Germline CDR1 and CDR2: SSHAT and FNYEAQ (reference sequence). This CDR3 is built from 14 residues. The sample was also reused in another study, on T cells expressing NK-cell markers. That study reports: Eight donors were sequenced, of whom seven were HCMV-seropositive, while the remaining one was HCMV-seronegative. The CD3+CD56-NKG2C+ fraction was also led by these clonotypes in four donors.

The TCR was taken from a woman aged 18-35 years in good health. The specimen sequenced was PBMCs. The J gene is TRBJ2-3, the V gene TRBV7-7; D may be TRBD2 (6 bases). The CDR3 loop is CASSWGVRADTQYF. The CDR3 nucleotides are TGTGCTAGCAGTTGGGGGGTGAGGGCAGATACGCAGTATTTT. The full variable domain, with the rest looked up from reference TRBV7-7 and TRBJ2-3, is GAGVSQSPRYKVTKRGQDVTLRCDPISSHATLYWYQQALGQGPEFLTYFNYEAQPDKSGLPSDRFSAERPEGSISTLTIQRTEQRDSAMYRCASSWGVRADTQYFGPGTRLTVL.